The 24 T cell receptor beta chains below were found in one sample sequenced in a study of T cell responses to AZD1222 COVID-19 vaccine. Profiled with immunoSEQ multiplex PCR; TCRdb holds only in-frame clones, not every one. The data contain approximately 140,000 clones, just over 90% of them singletons. Sequences were derived from peripheral blood, sampled on day 0 of MenACWY control vaccination. Receptor source: an adult in good health.

There are a few counts of this clone. V is TRBV27 and J is TRBJ1-2; 7 bases are shared with TRBD1. The CDR3 loop spans 12 amino acids. CDR1 and CDR2 (germline): MNHEY, SMNVEV (reference sequence). V was clipped by 8 bases and J by 4 bases; unmatched bases: 4. The CDR3 coding sequence is TGTGCCAGCCGACAGGGCTTCTATGGCTACACCTTC. Translated, it gives CASRQGFYGYTF.

This clone was seen just once. The rearrangement joins TRBV5-8 to TRBJ2-7; D is undetermined. This CDR3 contains 13 residues. V was pared by 2 bases and J by 0 bases, with 6 bases between. The germline CDR1 and CDR2 sequences are SGHTS and YDEGEE. This chain's CDR3 is CASSFESSYEQYF. The CDR3 DNA reads TGTGCCAGCAGCTTCGAATCCTCCTACGAGCAGTACTTC.

The chain combines TRBV5-4 with TRBJ2-5; no reliable D call. The CDR3 loop spans 13 amino acids. The ends were cut back, 1 base at V and 5 bases at J, with 9 bases in the middle. CDR1 and CDR2 from the germline V gene are SGHNT and YYREEE (reference sequence). The CDR3 is CASSLMDRETQYF. CDR3 bases: TGTGCCAGCAGCTTGATGGATAGGGAGACCCAGTACTTC.

J is TRBJ1-6 and V is TRBV19; D is undetermined. The V and J ends lost 0 bases and 10 bases respectively, with 13 bases between them. Per the germline V gene, CDR1 is LNHDA and CDR2 is SQIVND (reference sequence). CDR3 length equals 15 residues. The CDR3 DNA sequence: TGTGCCAGTAGTATAGAAGCTGGGTTTGGCTCACCCCTCCACTTT. Encoded protein: CASSIEAGFGSPLHF.

The chain employs TRBV28 and TRBJ1-2; D uncertain. Germline CDR1 MDHEN, CDR2 SYDVKM. The CDR3 loop spans 12 amino acids. With 3 bases removed from V and 7 bases from J, the gap between germline ends came to 9 bases. The CDR3 DNA reads TGTGCCAGCAGTTTCGGGGTCCTTGGCTACACCTTC. Translating gives CASSFGVLGYTF.

The rearrangement uses TRBV27 and TRBJ2-2; D unclear. Germline V lookup: CDR1 MNHEY, CDR2 SMNVEV (reference sequence). V shed 6 bases and J shed 8 bases, with 13 bases lying between them. This CDR3 is 13 amino acids long. CDR3 sequence (DNA): TGTGCCAGCAGGGACCAACGCTCGGGGGAGCTGTTTTTT. Protein product: CASRDQRSGELFF.

J is TRBJ1-6 and V is TRBV19, with 8 bases that match TRBD1. The J segment lost 7 bases and the V segment lost 5 bases, leaving 7 bases of the junction unmatched. The CDR3 is 15 amino acids. CDR1 and CDR2 from the germline V gene are LNHDA and SQIVND (reference sequence). The CDR3 region is CASSPGQASNSPLHF. CDR3 nucleotide sequence: TGTGCCAGTAGTCCGGGACAGGCGTCCAATTCACCCCTCCACTTT.

A few counts support this clone. The rearrangement links TRBV2 to TRBJ1-1; D remains unclear. This CDR3 contains 10 residues. Trimming took off 3 bases at V and 6 bases at J, with 2 bases between the two ends. CDR1 is SNHLY and CDR2 is FYNNEI in the germline V gene. This CDR3 is CASSEAEAFF. The CDR3 DNA sequence: TGTGCCAGCAGTGAGGCTGAAGCTTTCTTT.

The chain uses TRBV5-1 and TRBJ2-2, with unresolved D. The CDR3 consists of 16 residues. Germline-derived CDR1 and CDR2 are SGHRS and YFSETQ. V was shortened by 0 bases and J by 3 bases, with 12 bases between the two germline ends. CDR3 amino acids: CASSLGTRQDTGELFF. The CDR3 DNA reads TGCGCCAGCAGCTTGGGCACCCGGCAGGACACCGGGGAGCTGTTTTTT.

The chain couples TRBV28 to TRBJ1-2; TRBD1 agrees at 10 bases. Germline V CDR1 and CDR2: MDHEN, SYDVKM. V was pared by 3 bases and J by 5 bases, with 3 bases of the junction left unmatched. The CDR3 is 14 residues long. CDR3 in amino acids: CASSFGTGVYGYTF. CDR3 nucleotide sequence: TGTGCCAGCAGTTTTGGGACAGGGGTATATGGCTACACCTTC.

This sequence joins TRBV5-4 and TRBJ1-4, with D maybe TRBD1 (6 bases). V was cut by 5 bases and J by 0 bases, with 11 bases left in between. The CDR3 consists of 15 residues. The germline V gene has CDR1 SGHNT and CDR2 YYREEE (reference sequence). For the CDR3, the DNA is TGTGCCAGCAGTACAGGGAGCGCAACTAATGAAAAACTGTTTTTT. This gives the protein CASSTGSATNEKLFF.

The chain uses TRBV3-1 (or the pseudogene TRBV3-2) and TRBJ1-1, with TRBD1 matching over 11 bases. The CDR3 runs to 14 residues. From germline, CDR1 is LGHDT and CDR2 YNNKEL (reference sequence). Trimming at V came to 6 bases and at J to 4 bases, leaving 4 bases not matched to a gene. The CDR3 DNA is TGTGCCAGCAGAACCGGGACAGGGGGCACTGAAGCTTTCTTT. Protein: CASRTGTGGTEAFF.

The chain combines TRBV6-5 with TRBJ1-2; 12 nucleotides align to TRBD1. The ends lost 6 bases at V and 4 bases at J; junction bases unmatched: 3. The CDR3 has 14 amino acids. The germline V gene has CDR1 MNHEY and CDR2 SVGAGI. DNA of the CDR3: TGTGCCAGCAGGAGGGGACAGGGGGCCTATGGCTACACCTTC. It codes for CASRRGQGAYGYTF.

The chain links TRBV24-1 to TRBJ1-1, with D unclear. The length of the CDR3 is 12 residues. CDR1 and CDR2 from the germline V gene are KGHDR and SFDVKD. V lost 7 bases, J lost 5 bases, and 10 bases lay in between. The CDR3 sequence is CATRKEKTEAFF. CDR3 nucleotide sequence: TGTGCCACCAGGAAAGAGAAGACTGAAGCTTTCTTT.

This CDR3 reads CASSPPWGLAGKQFF. CDR3 coding DNA: TGTGCCAGCAGTCCTCCTTGGGGACTAGCGGGAAAGCAGTTCTTC. The chain has TRBV25-1 and TRBJ2-1; 13 nucleotides agree with TRBD2. The V gene's germline CDR1 is MGHDK and CDR2 SYGVNS. The V gene end was trimmed by 5 bases and the J gene end by 11 bases; junction bases not matched to a gene: 9. CDR3 size: 15 residues. Filled out from reference TRBV25-1 and TRBJ2-1, the complete variable domain reads EADIYQTPRYLVIGTGKKITLECSQTMGHDKMYWYQQDPGMELHLIHYSYGVNSTEKGDLSSESTVSRIRTEHFPLTLESARPSHTSQYLCASSPPWGLAGKQFFGPGTRLTVL.

This clone was detected only a few times. V is TRBV6-6 and J is TRBJ1-2; D gene unclear. The germline CDR1 and CDR2 sequences are MNHNY and SVGAGI (reference sequence). The CDR3 is 15 residues long. V shed 6 bases and J shed 0 bases, with 14 bases lying between them. This CDR3 reads CASRKKSPANYGYTF. CDR3 DNA: TGTGCCAGCAGGAAAAAAAGCCCAGCTAACTATGGCTACACCTTC.

This clone occurred a few times. This sequence joins TRBV27 and TRBJ1-6; the D is unclear. Germline values: CDR1 MNHEY, CDR2 SMNVEV (reference sequence). Trimming removed 6 bases from V and 10 bases from J, with 13 bases in between. The CDR3 runs 13 residues. CDR3 nucleotides: TGTGCCAGCAGCCTTAAACTGAAATCACCCCTCCACTTT. Protein sequence: CASSLKLKSPLHF.

This clone came up once. The V gene is TRBV7-2, the J gene TRBJ2-7; a possible D gene is TRBD2 (6 bases). V was pared by 3 bases and J by 5 bases, with 14 bases between. The CDR3 is made up of 14 amino acids. Germline values: CDR1 SGHTA, CDR2 FQGNSA. CDR3 sequence: CASSFPGEVDEQYF. The CDR3 DNA reads TGTGCCAGCAGCTTCCCTGGGGAGGTTGACGAGCAGTACTTC.

This CDR3 is CAWSVMGNEQYF. The CDR3 nucleotides are TGTGCCTGGAGTGTAATGGGGAACGAGCAGTACTTC. The chain combines TRBV30 with TRBJ2-7; D is unresolved. Trimming pared 0 bases from V and 5 bases from J, leaving 8 bases between. The CDR3 contains 12 residues. Germline lookup yields CDR1 GTSNPN and CDR2 SVGIG (reference sequence).

V usage is TRBV10-2 and J usage is TRBJ1-6; 7 bases are a match to TRBD1. Germline-derived CDR1 and CDR2 are WSHSY and SAAADI. The V segment lost 7 bases and the J segment 0 bases; nucleotides outside the gene matches: 6. This CDR3 comprises 16 residues. Written as DNA, the CDR3 is TGCGCCAGCATGGAGGGACAGAGCTCCTATAATTCACCCCTCCACTTT. Amino acids: CASMEGQSSYNSPLHF.

The chain links TRBV5-1 to TRBJ2-7, with D tentatively TRBD2 (5 bases). The CDR3 totals 13 residues. Between the trimmed V and J ends, which lost 3 bases and 1 base, there was a span of 8 bases. Looked up from germline, CDR1 is SGHRS and CDR2 is YFSETQ. CDR3 region: CASSSEGSYEQYF. CDR3 coding DNA: TGCGCCAGCAGCTCCGAGGGTTCCTACGAGCAGTACTTC. The whole variable domain, remainder taken from reference TRBV5-1 and TRBJ2-7, is KAGVTQTPRYLIKTRGQQVTLSCSPISGHRSVSWYQQTPGQGLQFLFEYFSETQRNKGNFPGRFSGRQFSNSRSEMNVSTLELGDSALYLCASSSEGSYEQYFGPGTRLTVT.

V usage is TRBV2 and J usage is TRBJ1-6, with D perhaps matching TRBD1 (5 bases). The CDR3 is 12 amino acids. Trimming stripped 4 bases from V and 11 bases from J, with 9 bases between. The germline CDR1 and CDR2 sequences are SNHLY and FYNNEI. The CDR3 reads CASSVWGAPLHF. CDR3 sequence (DNA): TGTGCCAGCAGTGTATGGGGGGCACCCCTCCACTTT.

This clone occurred once. The chain carries TRBV7-9 and TRBJ1-3, with TRBD1 matching over 9 bases. CDR1 is SEHNR and CDR2 is FQNEAQ in the germline V gene (reference sequence). The CDR3 loop spans 16 amino acids. V lost 3 bases to trimming and J lost 1 base; unmatched junction nucleotides: 4. CDR3: CASSLVGQGSGNTIYF. In DNA form, the CDR3 reads TGTGCCAGCAGCTTGGTGGGACAGGGTTCTGGAAACACCATATATTTT.

This chain connects TRBV5-4 to TRBJ2-2; 8 bases line up with TRBD2. The germline CDR1 and CDR2 sequences are SGHNT and YYREEE (reference sequence). CDR3 length: 16 residues. Trimming removed 4 bases from V and 3 bases from J; junction bases left unmatched: 8. This CDR3 reads CASSQEASGYTGELFF. CDR3 nucleotides: TGTGCCAGCAGCCAGGAAGCTAGCGGGTACACCGGGGAGCTGTTTTTT.